This T cell receptor (beta chain) was recorded in a study of T cell changes during pregnancy in multiple sclerosis. The method was immunoSEQ multiplex PCR; TCRdb's version includes in-frame clones alone and lacks a portion of them. The sample has tens of thousands of clones, roughly 90% seen once. Germline V gene data show CDR1 as MNHNS and CDR2 as SASEGT. Trimming removed 10 bases from V and 1 base from J; junction bases left unmatched: 9. The CDR3 contains 15 residues. This sequence was found in a female donor in good health, enrolled as a control in a pregnancy study. V is TRBV6-1 and J is TRBJ2-3; 9 bases agree with TRBD2. The material sequenced was peripheral blood, taken in the second trimester of pregnancy. The CDR3 DNA reads TGTGCCACCTCGGCCGAGCGGGGGGGCACAGATACGCAGTATTTT. Amino acid sequence: CATSAERGGTDTQYF.